The rows below give T cell receptor beta chains drawn from one sample of a study of blood T cells in healthy people across ages. Via MiXCR, TCRdb re-called the 5' RACE reads, giving one row per CDR3 protein. The data show hundreds of thousands of distinct CDR3 sequences, more than 55% seen once. Sample: blood. All receptors derive from a man in his forties in good health. The conserved cysteine and the conserved F or W are not part of the CDR3 here. Each record gives: clone size, V gene, J gene, CDR3 protein. Rows give clone size only sometimes, using once, few, many, or a class for an expanded clone.

size: NA
V: TRBV25-1
J: TRBJ1-1
CDR3: ASSENRVTEAF

size: NA
V: TRBV6-5
J: TRBJ2-7
CDR3: ASRGTGGFSGYEQY

size: NA
V: TRBV5-6
J: TRBJ2-4
CDR3: ASSTGLAGVIQY

size: NA
V: TRBV6-5
J: TRBJ2-2
CDR3: ASGYVSWNTGELF

size: NA
V: TRBV9
J: TRBJ2-1
CDR3: ASSVGGTGVTYNEQF

size: NA
V: TRBV27
J: TRBJ2-7
CDR3: ASSQQGGPQY

size: few
V: TRBV20-1
J: TRBJ2-3
CDR3: SARDLRAVSTDTQY

size: once
V: TRBV7-8
J: TRBJ1-2
CDR3: ASSLAGYSAGYT

size: few
V: TRBV2
J: TRBJ1-6
CDR3: ASSGAIGFGSPLH

size: NA
V: TRBV28
J: TRBJ2-7
CDR3: ASSGWDSLSYEQY

size: few
V: TRBV5-1
J: TRBJ2-5
CDR3: ASSLAALAEETQY

size: NA
V: TRBV29-1
J: TRBJ2-3
CDR3: SVEPATRDTQY

size: few
V: TRBV7-2
J: TRBJ2-7
CDR3: ASSLPPGQVTYEQY

size: NA
V: TRBV20-1
J: NA
CDR3: SAIRTSGISGTQY

size: few
V: TRBV12-3/TRBV12-4
J: TRBJ1-6
CDR3: ASSPELATGLHSPLH

size: NA
V: TRBV9
J: TRBJ2-5
CDR3: ASSRGSSGSQETQY